This T cell receptor (beta chain) comes out of a study of T cell repertoires in cytomegalovirus infection. Study-wide background: Public signatures in TCR beta pointed to CMV infection and matching HLA type.

General study points: HLA-C-restricted TCR beta clonotypes specific for CMV led the ex vivo response.

This CDR3 is built from 20 residues. With 3 bases clipped from V and 1 base from J, the junction kept 17 bases outside the gene matches. TCRdb ran MiXCR on the reads and lists one entry per CDR3 protein. Here the sample spans approximately 990,000 distinct CDR3 sequences, more than 25% being singletons. In its sample, this clonotype was seen a few times. Its cognate antigen is unknown. The V call is TRBV12-3 or TRBV12-4, the J call TRBJ2-5; the match to TRBD2 covers 10 bases. The sequences come from cultured CD8+ T cells from PBMCs, collected from culture after CMV antigen stimulation. The receptor comes from a human donor in good health (CMV status not recorded). Some clones in this sample may be carry-over from other donors' samples. The CDR3 sequence is CASSLGAGGPNWALQETQYF. The CDR3 coding sequence is TGTGCCAGCAGTTTGGGAGCGGGGGGGCCGAATTGGGCCCTCCAAGAGACCCAGTACTTC.